A single TCR beta chain is shown here with its context. Its target antigen remains unknown. No quality values exist for individual bases; no much larger clone is one base distant. This entry belongs to a study of blood T cell repertoires in COVID-19 (dated by TCRdb to 2020 to 2021). For the wider study: The collaborator samples originated in the United States, Italy and Spain and spanned the acute and convalescent phases of COVID-19. The material from the prospective study consisted of cDNA or gDNA derived from T cells, B-cell-depleted T cells, or PBMCs. The dataset comprised deeply sampled blood TCRbeta repertoires from subjects exposed to, actively infected with, or recovered from COVID-19. The repertoires were made available in a free public database intended to serve as a resource for research on the immune response to SARS-CoV-2. Samples came from the ongoing ImmuneRACE study (first 160 participants) plus 1,254 subjects from 6 global collaborators. A de-identified subject ID, COVID-19 status, age in years and sex were almost always included in the sample metadata. HLA class I and class II types, where available, came from metadata supplied by the sample provider rather than from assay-based typing.

One collaborating source in Seattle enrolled patients while the patients were actively infected and followed the patients over time throughout the course of disease. Whole blood was collected in K2EDTA tubes by collaborating institutions according to the institutions' own protocols. For TCRbeta analysis, collaborator samples were shipped as frozen whole blood, as isolated PBMCs, or as DNA extracted from either sample type. V and J lose 5 bases and 0 bases, and a span of 23 bases separates them. Based on the germline V gene, the CDR1 and CDR2 sequences are SQVTM and ANQGSEA. Including the terminal cysteine and phenylalanine, the CDR3 comprises 17 residues. CDR3 DNA is the only sequence kept; it has 51 bases, read in frame from the first base. TCRbeta CDR3 regions were amplified from genomic DNA using the immunoSEQ Assay, a bias-controlled multiplex PCR. In the original analysis: Nucleated cell counts per sample were estimated from amplification of reference gene primers within the assay. To quantify the absolute abundance of each unique TCRbeta CDR3 rearrangement, sequence reads were collapsed and filtered. Productive Simpson clonality was computed per sample as the square root of Simpson's diversity index over productive rearrangements. TCRdb retrieved this table from immuneACCESS and kept in-frame rearrangements only. Not all clones are present; in checked studies, unresolved V genes account for under half, and no reason is known for the remainder. V and J calls and clone size are as listed in that table; D and trimming were resolved from the DNA. The table for this sample lists 150,000 to 200,000 clones; approximately 91% of them were counted only once. The ten most abundant clones make up roughly 5.3% of the sample.

Study-wide conclusions, independent of this receptor: The quantity of clinical and demographic metadata differed by source and by participant and was supplied without curation.

In this chain, TRBV29-1 is recombined with TRBJ2-7; TRBD1 is a possible D gene, resting on 7 matching bases. The sequence came from a man aged 18 to 29 with COVID-19, enrolled during active disease. Sequenced sample: peripheral blood. CDR3 sequence: CSVFGGSGQPHSYEQYF. The sequence in DNA is TGCAGCGTTTTCGGAGGGTCGGGACAGCCCCACTCCTACGAGCAGTACTTC.